A single sample gave rise to the 26 T cell receptor beta chains below, sequenced in a study of T cell repertoires in cytomegalovirus infection. No antigens are known for them. TCRdb used MiXCR to reprocess the reads, holding one entry per CDR3 protein. The table lists some 920,000 distinct CDR3 sequences, around 30% of them singletons. Sequenced here: cultured CD8+ T cells from PBMCs, sampled from culture after CMV antigen stimulation. The receptors shown here come from a human donor in good health (CMV status not recorded). Some clones in this sample may be carry-over from other donors' samples.

The chain employs TRBV5-4 and TRBJ1-2; D not certain. The CDR3 contains 18 residues. CDR1 and CDR2 from the germline V gene are SGHNT and YYREEE (reference sequence). V was clipped by 4 bases and J by 7 bases, with 29 bases between them. The DNA of the CDR3 is TGTGCCAGCAGCCCGGATCTTAGTGATCGGGGTGTAATCTCTGGCTACACCTTC. It translates to CASSPDLSDRGVISGYTF. The full variable domain, completed using reference TRBV5-4 and TRBJ1-2, is ETGVTQSPTHLIKTRGQQVTLRCSSQSGHNTVSWYQQALGQGPQFIFQYYREEENGRGNFPPRFSGLQFPNYSSELNVNALELDDSALYLCASSPDLSDRGVISGYTFGSGTRLTVV.

As to this clonotype: One junction end does not reproduce the germline sequence, and a read error may be involved. The genes are TRBV28 and TRBJ1-3; the D gene is possibly TRBD1 (6 bases). The CDR3 is 18 amino acids. CDR1 is MDHEN, CDR2 SYDVKM, per germline. CDR3 sequence: CANSLGGARAHSGNTIYF. The CDR3, as DNA: TGTGCCAACAGTCTCGGGGGGGCCAGGGCTCACTCTGGAAACACCATATATTTT.

The chain links TRBV6-5 to TRBJ2-5, with TRBD1 matching 9 bases. The CDR3 has 14 amino acids. Germline lookup yields CDR1 MNHEY and CDR2 SVGAGI. V lost 2 bases, J lost 9 bases, and 7 bases stayed unmatched. CDR3 sequence: CASSYAGTGIAQYF. For the CDR3, the DNA is TGTGCCAGCAGTTACGCCGGGACAGGGATCGCCCAGTACTTC.

The V call is TRBV6-2 or TRBV6-3, the J call TRBJ2-2; TRBD1 might be the D (6 bases). The CDR3 runs 15 residues. The V gene's germline CDR1 is MNHEY and CDR2 SVGEGT. V was cut by 6 bases and J by 4 bases, with 15 bases left in between. CDR3 in amino acids: CASRVPGQSTGELFF. CDR3 DNA sequence: TGTGCCAGCAGGGTCCCGGGACAAAGCACCGGGGAGCTGTTTTTT.

This clonotype was counted a few times. The chain couples TRBV27 to TRBJ1-2; a weak D match, TRBD1 (6 bases). Trimming left V 3 bases short and J 6 bases short, with 20 bases between. Germline CDR1 MNHEY, CDR2 SMNVEV (reference sequence). The CDR3 spans 16 residues. CDR3 region: CASSFLPPDRLHGYTF. As DNA, the CDR3 is TGTGCCAGCAGTTTTTTGCCCCCGGACAGACTACATGGCTACACCTTC.

With respect to this clonotype: One end of the junction does not line up with germline, which may come from a read error. The V gene is TRBV7-6, the J gene TRBJ1-5; no reliable D call. The CDR3 spans 12 residues. The germline V gene has CDR1 SGHVS and CDR2 FNYEAQ. CDR3 sequence (DNA): TGTGTCAGCGCCTCGGGAAATCAGCCCCAGCATTTT. Protein: CVSASGNQPQHF.

The gene calls are TRBV5-4 and TRBJ2-7; perhaps TRBD2 as D (5 bases). Germline-derived CDR1 and CDR2 are SGHNT and YYREEE (reference sequence). Trimming pared 6 bases from V and 5 bases from J, leaving 15 bases between. CDR3 length equals 13 residues. CDR3 sequence: CASTGEQPNEQYF. DNA for the CDR3: TGTGCCAGCACCGGGGAACAGCCCAACGAGCAGTACTTC. The whole variable domain, filled in from reference TRBV5-4 and TRBJ2-7, reads ETGVTQSPTHLIKTRGQQVTLRCSSQSGHNTVSWYQQALGQGPQFIFQYYREEENGRGNFPPRFSGLQFPNYSSELNVNALELDDSALYLCASTGEQPNEQYFGPGTRLTVT.

This clonotype has just a few counts. CDR3 sequence reads: CASSYGPSVPQETQYF. In DNA form, the CDR3 reads TGTGCCAGCAGTTATGGACCCAGCGTGCCGCAAGAGACCCAGTACTTC. The chain uses TRBV6-5 and TRBJ2-5; D is unresolved. The V and J ends lost 3 bases and 2 bases respectively, with 16 bases between them. The germline CDR1 and CDR2 sequences are MNHEY and SVGAGI. CDR3 size: 16 residues.

This clonotype was counted at least ten times. The V gene is TRBV10-3, the J gene TRBJ2-7; 10 bases fit TRBD1. Germline CDR1 ENHRY, CDR2 SYGVKD. The CDR3 extends over 15 amino acids. V shed 5 bases and J 4 bases; nucleotides not matched to a gene: 8. The CDR3 here is CAISSPGQGFYEQYV. CDR3 DNA: TGTGCCATCAGTTCCCCGGGACAGGGGTTTTACGAGCAGTACGTC.

This clonotype showed up many times. V gene TRBV7-6 combines with J gene TRBJ1-1; 8 nucleotides line up with TRBD1. This CDR3 is 17 amino acids long. The V gene's germline CDR1 is SGHVS and CDR2 FNYEAQ. V was clipped by 5 bases and J by 4 bases; unmatched bases: 15. The CDR3 reads CASSRVAGTGRFTEAFF. Here the CDR3 DNA reads TGTGCCAGCAGCCGTGTTGCTGGGACAGGAAGGTTCACTGAAGCTTTCTTT.

Ten or more counts support this clonotype. The chain joins TRBV12-3 or TRBV12-4 to TRBJ1-5; no reliable D call. Trimming removed 6 bases from V and 2 bases from J, with 8 bases in between. This CDR3 comprises 13 residues. The CDR3 region has the DNA TGTGCCAGCAGCTTTTTGGGCAATCAGCCCCAGCATTTT. This sequence encodes CASSFLGNQPQHF.

This clonotype has a handful of counts. The V call is TRBV7-2, the J call TRBJ2-1; D is ambiguous. This CDR3 is built from 13 residues. V was clipped by 5 bases and J by 13 bases, with 18 bases between them. Germline CDR1 is SGHTA and CDR2 is FQGNSA. In DNA, the CDR3 is TGTGCCAGCAGCCAATTAGACGGACCCCTCCAGTTCTTC. Its translation is CASSQLDGPLQFF. Full variable domain (outside the CDR3, taken from reference TRBV7-2 and TRBJ2-1): GAGVSQSPSNKVTEKGKDVELRCDPISGHTALYWYRQSLGQGLEFLIYFQGNSAPDKSGLPSDRFSAERTGGSVSTLTIQRTQQEDSAVYLCASSQLDGPLQFFGPGTRLTVL.

This clonotype has ten or more counts. CDR3 DNA: TGTGCCAGCAGACCCGGGACCGCCTACGAGCAGTACGTC. It translates to CASRPGTAYEQYV. The chain carries TRBV6-1 and TRBJ2-7; either TRBD1 or TRBD2 may fit D (5 bases each). This CDR3 is built from 13 residues. V was clipped by 6 bases and J by 2 bases, with 11 bases between them. Germline-derived CDR1 and CDR2 are MNHNS and SASEGT.

The V and J genes are TRBV2 and TRBJ2-4; TRBD1 aligns across 8 bases. The length of the CDR3 is 14 residues. The junction had 8 bases not matched to a gene; V was cut back by 6 bases and J by 7 bases. Germline V gene data show CDR1 as SNHLY and CDR2 as FYNNEI. CDR3 in amino acids: CASRVKDRENIQYF. CDR3 DNA sequence: TGTGCCAGCAGGGTGAAGGACAGGGAGAACATTCAGTACTTC.

The chain carries TRBV10-3 and TRBJ2-1; D might be TRBD2 (6 bases). The V and J ends lost 7 bases and 5 bases respectively, with 18 bases between them. This CDR3 region has 15 residues. CDR1 and CDR2 (germline): ENHRY, SYGVKD. The CDR3 nucleotides are TGTGCCATCAACTATGTGGGGGGTCCGGACAATGAGCAGTTCTTC. Translating gives CAINYVGGPDNEQFF.

This clonotype was seen a few times. The chain links TRBV4-1 to TRBJ2-3; 10 bases are shared with TRBD2. This CDR3 has 19 residues. V gave up 3 bases and J gave up 5 bases; unmatched junction bases: 17. The V gene's germline CDR1 is MGHRA and CDR2 YSYEKL. CDR3 nucleotide sequence: TGCGCCAGCAGCCACTCCTGGCGGGGGGAACTAGCGGGGAAAGATACGCAGTATTTT. Protein: CASSHSWRGELAGKDTQYF.

This clonotype has a handful of counts. This chain joins TRBV7-6 and TRBJ2-3; 9 bases are shared with TRBD2. Germline loops: CDR1 SGHVS, CDR2 FNYEAQ. The CDR3 loop spans 18 amino acids. With 0 bases clipped from V and 4 bases from J, the junction kept 11 bases outside the gene matches. The CDR3 loop is CASSLALSAGGPADTQYF. The CDR3 nucleotides are TGTGCCAGCAGCTTAGCGCTAAGCGCGGGGGGGCCGGCAGATACGCAGTATTTT.

The chain combines TRBV6-2 or TRBV6-3 with TRBJ2-1; D call uncertain. The V end was cut by 2 bases, the J end by 13 bases, with 9 bases between. The CDR3 sequence is 11 residues long. In germline, CDR1 is MNHEY, CDR2 SVGEGT. The CDR3 loop is CASSYVQIQFF. CDR3 nucleotides: TGTGCCAGCAGTTACGTCCAGATTCAGTTCTTC.

The chain recombines TRBV7-9 with TRBJ1-5; tentatively, D is TRBD1 (5 bases). Germline assignment: CDR1 SEHNR and CDR2 FQNEAQ (reference sequence). The CDR3 consists of 17 residues. V dropped 0 bases and J dropped 0 bases, with 12 bases sitting between them. CDR3 sequence: CASSLAAGLYSNQPQHF. The CDR3 DNA reads as TGTGCCAGCAGCTTAGCCGCGGGGCTTTATAGCAATCAGCCCCAGCATTTT.

The chain combines TRBV12-5 with TRBJ2-7; D remains ambiguous. This CDR3 is built from 12 residues. V was trimmed by 4 bases and J by 12 bases, leaving 16 bases between them. Per germline, CDR1 LGHNT and CDR2 FRNRAP. The CDR3 sequence is CASGYTSLKLYF. CDR3 coding DNA: TGTGCTAGTGGTTACACGTCCTTAAAACTGTACTTC.

V is TRBV2 and J is TRBJ1-2; 7 positions agree with TRBD1. CDR1 is SNHLY, CDR2 FYNNEI, per germline. The CDR3 has 15 amino acids. Germline trimming cut 7 bases from V and 4 bases from J; bases unmatched to any gene: 12. For the CDR3, the DNA is TGTGCCAGCACTAGTTCCTCCGGGACAGTCTATGGCTACACCTTC. Translating gives CASTSSSGTVYGYTF. The full variable domain, rest sourced from reference TRBV2 and TRBJ1-2, is EPEVTQTPSHQVTQMGQEVILRCVPISNHLYFYWYRQILGQKVEFLVSFYNNEISEKSEIFDDQFSVERPDGSNFTLKIRSTKLEDSAMYFCASTSSSGTVYGYTFGSGTRLTVV.

The V call is TRBV25-1, the J call TRBJ1-2; no definite D call. The CDR3 runs to 14 residues. The germline CDR1 and CDR2 sequences are MGHDK and SYGVNS. Trimming left V 6 bases short and J 6 bases short, with 17 bases between. CDR3 region: CASSPPGVLDGYTF. The CDR3 DNA reads TGTGCCAGCAGCCCACCCGGGGTTCTGGATGGCTACACCTTC.

The chain has TRBV20-1 and TRBJ2-1; 7 nucleotides align to TRBD1. This CDR3 contains 12 residues. The V gene end was trimmed by 3 bases and the J gene end by 6 bases; junction bases not matched to a gene: 2. Germline CDR1 reads DFQATT; CDR2 reads SNEGSKA (reference sequence). CDR3 in amino acids: CSARTGINEQFF. DNA of the CDR3: TGCAGTGCTAGGACAGGGATCAATGAGCAGTTCTTC.

This clonotype was counted only a few times. V gene TRBV4-3 combines with J gene TRBJ2-1, with 8 bases identical to TRBD2. The length of the CDR3 is 16 residues. Germline trimming cut 0 bases from V and 4 bases from J; bases unmatched to any gene: 5. The germline V gene encodes CDR1 LGHNA and CDR2 YSLEER. Here the CDR3 reads CASSQDWQRGYNEQFF. The CDR3 bases are TGCGCCAGCAGCCAAGATTGGCAGCGGGGGTACAATGAGCAGTTCTTC.

This clonotype was detected a few times. This chain uses TRBV27 with TRBJ1-6; D is unresolved. The length of the CDR3 is 14 residues. Trimming removed 5 bases at V and 9 bases at J, with 14 bases between. CDR1 is MNHEY and CDR2 is SMNVEV in the germline V gene (reference sequence). The CDR3 nucleotides read TGTGCCAGCAGTGCCCTCAGTGCCTTTTCACCCCTCCACTTT. Encoded protein: CASSALSAFSPLHF.

This clonotype was observed a handful of times. V usage is TRBV2 and J usage is TRBJ1-2, with no clear D. This CDR3 spans 13 amino acids. Trimming left V 3 bases short and J 6 bases short, with 11 bases between. CDR1 and CDR2 (germline): SNHLY, FYNNEI. The CDR3 DNA sequence: TGTGCCAGCAGTGAGTCCCCGGAAAATGGCTACACCTTC. This translates into CASSESPENGYTF.